These T cell receptor beta chains were read from a single sample in a study of blood T cells in healthy people across ages. TCRdb used MiXCR to reprocess the 5' RACE reads, holding one entry per CDR3 protein. The table lists 1.6 million or so distinct CDR3 sequences, approximately 32% of them singletons. Sequenced input: blood. Receptors were obtained from a woman in her twenties or thirties in good health. The CDR3 runs from the conserved cysteine through the conserved F or W. Each record gives: D gene, V gene, J gene, clone size, CDR3 DNA, CDR3 protein. A D gene is named only where the DNA matches it firmly. Where a row states a size, it is once, few, many or the class of an expanded clone; other rows omit it.

-	TRBV29-1	TRBJ2-1	many	TGCAGCGTTGGGGGGTTCAAGTCCTACAATGAGCAGTTCTTC	CSVGGFKSYNEQFF
TRBD2	TRBV4-2	TRBJ2-6	-	TGTGCCAGCAGCCAAGGCGGGCGGGGGGACTCCGGGGCCAACGTCCTGACTTTC	CASSQGGRGDSGANVLTF
-	TRBV5-1	TRBJ2-7	-	TGCGCCAGCAAGCCGGATCTCATCAGCAACGAGCAGTACTTC	CASKPDLISNEQYF
-	TRBV29-1	TRBJ2-3	few	TGCAGCGTTGATTCCCATACGCAGTATTTT	CSVDSHTQYF
TRBD2	TRBV7-2	TRBJ2-3	-	TGTGCCAGCAGCATGGGACTAGCGGGGGCCACAGATACGCAGTATTTT	CASSMGLAGATDTQYF
-	TRBV5-1	TRBJ2-5	-	TGCGCCAGCAGCCCCCGGGGTAGCGGATACCGAGAGACCCAGTACTTC	CASSPRGSGYRETQYF
TRBD2	TRBV7-6	TRBJ2-1	few	TGTGCCAGCAGCCGCACCGGGACTAGCCACGACAGTGAGCAGTTCTTC	CASSRTGTSHDSEQFF
-	TRBV7-2	TRBJ1-5	-	TGTGCCAGCAACTTCTACGGGCAGCCCCAGCATTTT	CASNFYGQPQHF
-	TRBV4-1	TRBJ1-5	few	TGCGCCAGCAGCCAAGATGGTACAGGCATAAATCAGCCCCAGCATTTT	CASSQDGTGINQPQHF
-	TRBV7-9	TRBJ2-7	-	TGTGCCAGCAGCGCCCTCCGGGACATCTCCTACGAGCAGTACTTC	CASSALRDISYEQYF
TRBD2	TRBV5-1	TRBJ2-3	-	TGCGCCAGCAGCTTGGGTCTAGCGGGAGGGCTATCGAAAGATACGCAGTATTTT	CASSLGLAGGLSKDTQYF
-	TRBV3-1	TRBJ2-1	-	TGTGCCAGCCGGGGTGGGGGGAGGTCCTACAATGAGCAGTTCTTC	CASRGGGRSYNEQFF
TRBD1	TRBV7-2	TRBJ1-5	-	TGTGCCAGCAGCGTACAGGGGATTAATCAGCCCCAGCATTTT	CASSVQGINQPQHF
TRBD1	TRBV4-1	TRBJ1-2	-	TGCGCCAGCAGCGAAGGACAGGGGGCGAAAGGGAGCGACACCTTC	CASSEGQGAKGSDTF
-	TRBV3-1	TRBJ2-5	once	TGTGCCAGCAGCCAAGATTTAAGCGTTTGGGAGACCCAGTACTTC	CASSQDLSVWETQYF
TRBD1	TRBV9	TRBJ1-5	few	TGTGCCAGCAGCGCCGGACAGGGCAGTCAGCCCCAGCATTTT	CASSAGQGSQPQHF
TRBD2	TRBV20-1	TRBJ2-1	few	TGCAGTGCTAGAGTTCCGCTAGCGGGGGCTGAGCAGTTCTTC	CSARVPLAGAEQFF
-	TRBV5-6	TRBJ1-2	-	TGTGCCAGCAGCTTTACAGGGCCCAGAACCTATGGCTACACCTTC	CASSFTGPRTYGYTF
-	TRBV30	TRBJ2-5	-	TGTGCCACACGGAGGGAGGAGACCCAGTACTTC	CATRREETQYF
TRBD1	TRBV27	TRBJ2-7	-	TGTGCCAGCGGCCAGGGGGTCGGCTGCGAGCAGTACTTC	CASGQGVGCEQYF
-	TRBV9	TRBJ2-5	few	TGTGCCAGCAGCGTAAACAGGGTGGAGACCCAGTACTTC	CASSVNRVETQYF
-	TRBV5-1	TRBJ2-5	few	TGCGCCAGCACAGGGACACACCAAGAGACCCAGTACTTC	CASTGTHQETQYF
TRBD2	TRBV12-3/TRBV12-4	TRBJ2-5	-	TGTGCCAGCAGTTCCTATGGACTAGCGGGGCCCCATTACTTC	CASSSYGLAGPHYF
-	TRBV7-3	TRBJ2-7	many	TGTGCCAGCAGCTCCCTCGACAGCCCCTCCTACGAGCAGTACTTC	CASSSLDSPSYEQYF
-	TRBV20-1	TRBJ2-5	-	TGCAGTGCCCGCCGCGGGGTATGGGAGACCCAGTACTTC	CSARRGVWETQYF
TRBD1	TRBV19	TRBJ2-7	once	TGTGCCAGTAAGGCGGAGACAGGGGTCTACGAGCAGTACTTC	CASKAETGVYEQYF
-	TRBV2	TRBJ2-7	-	TGTGCCAGCAGTGAGTCCCCAACGAACTACGAGCAGTACTTC	CASSESPTNYEQYF
-	TRBV7-9	TRBJ2-2	-	TGTGCCAGCAGCTTTGGGTTACGGCTCCACGCGAACACCGGGGAGCTGTTTTTT	CASSFGLRLHANTGELFF
TRBD1	TRBV29-1	TRBJ1-2	few	TGCAGCGTTGAAGAACAGGGGGCGTTCTATGGCTACACCTTC	CSVEEQGAFYGYTF
-	TRBV5-1	TRBJ1-2	many	TGCGCCAGCAGCTACCAGACAGAAAACTATGGCTACACCTTC	CASSYQTENYGYTF
-	TRBV7-2	TRBJ1-6	-	TGTGCCAGCGGCTCACCTCCCCGAGGAGTTCGGATAAATTCACCCCTCCACTTT	CASGSPPRGVRINSPLHF
TRBD2	TRBV20-1	TRBJ2-1	few	TGCAGTGCTAGAGATTTGGGGGGGTACAATGAGCAGTTCTTC	CSARDLGGYNEQFF
TRBD2	TRBV28	TRBJ2-3	-	TGTGCCAGCACCCGGACTAGCGGGAGGCTGACAGATACGCAGTATTTT	CASTRTSGRLTDTQYF
TRBD1	TRBV6-2/TRBV6-3	TRBJ2-5	few	TGTGCCAACAGCTTGGACAGGGGGCTAGAGACCCAGTACTTC	CANSLDRGLETQYF
TRBD1	TRBV20-1	TRBJ2-7	-	TGCAGTGCTAGAGATCTCGGGCAGGGGGACTACGAGCAGTACTTC	CSARDLGQGDYEQYF
-	TRBV28	TRBJ1-2	few	TGTGCCGGCAGTTTATTGGGGGCTGGATATGGCTACACCTTC	CAGSLLGAGYGYTF
TRBD1	TRBV20-1	TRBJ1-2	few	TGCAGTGCTAGGCGCGAGGGGGCTTCTGGCTACACCTTC	CSARREGASGYTF
-	TRBV10-3	TRBJ2-3	-	TGTGCCATCAGTGAGTTCTCAGTTTCTAGCACAGATACGCAGTATTTT	CAISEFSVSSTDTQYF